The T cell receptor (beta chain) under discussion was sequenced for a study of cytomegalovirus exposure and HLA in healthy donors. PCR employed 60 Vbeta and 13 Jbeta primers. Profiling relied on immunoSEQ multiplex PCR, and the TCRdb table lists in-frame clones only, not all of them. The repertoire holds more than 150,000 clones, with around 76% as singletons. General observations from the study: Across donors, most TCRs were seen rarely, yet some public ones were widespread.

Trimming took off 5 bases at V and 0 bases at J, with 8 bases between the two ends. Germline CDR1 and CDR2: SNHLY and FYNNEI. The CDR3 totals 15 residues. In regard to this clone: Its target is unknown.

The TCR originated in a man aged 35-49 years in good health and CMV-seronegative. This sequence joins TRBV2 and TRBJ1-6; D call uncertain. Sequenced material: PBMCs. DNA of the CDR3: TGTGCCAGCAGTAGAGAGAGCTCCTATAATTCACCCCTCCACTTT. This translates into CASSRESSYNSPLHF. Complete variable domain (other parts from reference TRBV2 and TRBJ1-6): EPEVTQTPSHQVTQMGQEVILRCVPISNHLYFYWYRQILGQKVEFLVSFYNNEISEKSEIFDDQFSVERPDGSNFTLKIRSTKLEDSAMYFCASSRESSYNSPLHFGNGTRLTVT.